This TCR beta chain derives from a study of graft-versus-host responses after intestinal transplantation. Generated by immunoSEQ multiplex PCR, the TCRdb table keeps only in-frame clones and is missing some. The data hold approximately 11,000 clones, with roughly 30% observed a single time. The junction had 14 bases not matched to a gene; V was cut back by 3 bases and J by 10 bases. Germline V gene sequence: CDR1 LGHNA, CDR2 YNFKEQ. The CDR3 runs to 15 residues. This chain uses TRBV4-2 with TRBJ1-2, with 7 bases identical to TRBD1. This receptor was identified in a human patient who was an organ donor for intestinal transplantation. The sequencing here drew on alloreactive CD4+ T cells from a mixed lymphocyte reaction culture, taken before transplantation. Subset reported: CFSE-low proliferating T cells sorted from roughly six-day pre-transplant mixed lymphocyte reaction (GvH or HvG direction). The CDR3 region has the DNA TGTGCCAGCAGCCAGAATCCAGGGGGAGGTCGCGACTACACCTTC. It translates to CASSQNPGGGRDYTF.